The TCR beta chain under discussion was sequenced for a study of blood T cell repertoires in COVID-19. TCRdb's copy holds only in-frame clones and misses some; the assay was immunoSEQ multiplex PCR. The repertoire consists of approximately 210,000 clones, with more than 75% occurring once and the leading ten covering about 4%. Individuals drawn from approximately 26 US areas were roughly 18 to 89 years old. The germline V gene encodes CDR1 SGHRS and CDR2 YFSETQ. The CDR3 sequence is 14 residues long. The V and J ends lost 3 bases and 2 bases, in that order; junction bases with no gene match: 3. V is TRBV5-1 and J is TRBJ1-2, with TRBD1 matching over 8 bases. This clonotype was sampled from a man aged 25-45 years with acute COVID-19. Material: PBMCs or T cells enriched from blood (not recorded which). The CDR3 is CASSSDRVNYGYTF. The CDR3 DNA is TGCGCCAGCAGCTCGGACAGGGTCAACTATGGCTACACCTTC.